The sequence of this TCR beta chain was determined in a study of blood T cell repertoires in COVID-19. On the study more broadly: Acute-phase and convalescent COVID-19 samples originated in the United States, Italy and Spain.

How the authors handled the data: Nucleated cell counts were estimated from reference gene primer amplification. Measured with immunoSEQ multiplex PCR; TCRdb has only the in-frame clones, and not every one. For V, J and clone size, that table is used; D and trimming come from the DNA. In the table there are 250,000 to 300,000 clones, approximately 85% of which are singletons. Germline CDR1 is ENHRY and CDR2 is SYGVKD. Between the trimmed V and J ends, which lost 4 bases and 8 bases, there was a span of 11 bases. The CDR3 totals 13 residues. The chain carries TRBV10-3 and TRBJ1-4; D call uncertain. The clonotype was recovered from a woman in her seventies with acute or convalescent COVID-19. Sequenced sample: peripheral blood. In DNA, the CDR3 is TGTGCCATCAGTGCCGGGCGAGGGGAAAAACTGTTTTTT. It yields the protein CAISAGRGEKLFF.